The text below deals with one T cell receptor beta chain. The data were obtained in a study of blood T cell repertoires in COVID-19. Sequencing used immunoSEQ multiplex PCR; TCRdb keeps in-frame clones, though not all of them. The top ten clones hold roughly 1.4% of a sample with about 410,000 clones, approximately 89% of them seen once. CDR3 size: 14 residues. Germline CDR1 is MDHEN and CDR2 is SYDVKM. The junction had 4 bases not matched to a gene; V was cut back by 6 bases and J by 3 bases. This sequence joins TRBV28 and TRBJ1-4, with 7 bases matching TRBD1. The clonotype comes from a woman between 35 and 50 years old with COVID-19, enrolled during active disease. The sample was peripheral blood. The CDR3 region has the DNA TGTGCCAGCAGCCCGGGACAGTCTAATGAAAAACTGTTTTTT. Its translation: CASSPGQSNEKLFF.